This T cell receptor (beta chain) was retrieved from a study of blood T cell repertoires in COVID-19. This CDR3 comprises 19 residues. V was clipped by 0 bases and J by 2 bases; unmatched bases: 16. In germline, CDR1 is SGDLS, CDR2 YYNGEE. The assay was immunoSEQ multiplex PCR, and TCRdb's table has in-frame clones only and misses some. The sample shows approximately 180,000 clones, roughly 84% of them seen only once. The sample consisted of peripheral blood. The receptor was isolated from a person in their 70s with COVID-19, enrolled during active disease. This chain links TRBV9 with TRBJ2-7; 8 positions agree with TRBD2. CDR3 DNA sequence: TGTGCCAGCAGCGTAGGGCCGGGACTAGGGCGGAGCACCACCTACGAGCAGTACTTC. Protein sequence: CASSVGPGLGRSTTYEQYF.